This is a list of T cell receptor beta chains from one sample in a study of blood T cell repertoires in COVID-19. The assay was immunoSEQ multiplex PCR, and TCRdb's table has in-frame clones only and misses some. The sample lists about 120,000 clones, over 80% occurring once. The sequenced sample was peripheral blood. The receptors come from a woman in her 70s with acute or convalescent COVID-19. The CDR3 runs from the conserved cysteine through the conserved F or W. Fields, in order: J gene, D gene, clone size, V gene, CDR3 DNA, CDR3 protein. A D gene is named only where the DNA matches it firmly. Size tells how often a clone was seen (once, few, many) or the class of an expanded clone, and some rows leave it out.

>TRBJ2-1|NA|NA|TRBV3-1/TRBV3-2
TGTGCCAGCAGCCCCCCAGGGTACAATGAGCAGTTCTTC
CASSPPGYNEQFF
>TRBJ1-4|TRBD1|NA|TRBV30
TGTGCCTGGAGTGTGGGACAGGCCACGAATGAAAAACTGTTTTTT
CAWSVGQATNEKLFF
>TRBJ1-1|NA|few|TRBV20-1
TGCAGTGCTACGGGCACTGAAGCTTTCTTT
CSATGTEAFF
>TRBJ1-2|NA|NA|TRBV4-1
TGCGCCAGCAGCCAAGGACGGCGGTCATATGGCTACACCTTC
CASSQGRRSYGYTF
>TRBJ1-6|NA|NA|TRBV3-1/TRBV3-2
TGTGCCAGCAGCCAGCGGGCCTCCTCTTCACCCCTCCACTTT
CASSQRASSSPLHF
>TRBJ1-3|NA|NA|TRBV7-7
TGTGCCAGCAGCCCGGGATCGGGCGCGGGAAACACCATATATTTT
CASSPGSGAGNTIYF
>TRBJ1-5|NA|NA|TRBV7-3
TGTGCCAGCAGCCCCGCGGGCAATCAGCCCCAGCATTTT
CASSPAGNQPQHF
>TRBJ2-3|TRBD2|NA|TRBV28
TGTGCCAGCAGGCAGCCGGGACTAGGGCAGTATTTT
CASRQPGLGQYF
>TRBJ2-4|NA|NA|TRBV1
TGCACCAGCAGCCAAGAGGATAAGGGGGTTACCAAAAACATTCAGTACTTC
CTSSQEDKGVTKNIQYF
>TRBJ2-5|TRBD1|NA|TRBV11-2
TGTGCCAGCAGCTTATGGGACAGCTCGCAAGAGACCCAGTACTTC
CASSLWDSSQETQYF
>TRBJ2-2|TRBD1|NA|TRBV5-5
TGTGCCAGCAGCCCTGCTAGGGGGCGTGACACCGGGGAGCTGTTTTTT
CASSPARGRDTGELFF
>TRBJ2-1|TRBD2|NA|TRBV7-9
TGTGCCAGCAGCTTAGTAGGGACTAGCTCTGAGCAGTTCTTC
CASSLVGTSSEQFF
>TRBJ1-2|TRBD1|NA|TRBV4-1
TGCGCCAGCAGCCAACCTTTCGCCAGGGGGCCTAACTATGGCTACACCTTC
CASSQPFARGPNYGYTF
>TRBJ1-3|NA|NA|TRBV27
TGTGCCAGCAGTCCCCACCTGGGCAGCCTCTCTGGAAACACCATATATTTT
CASSPHLGSLSGNTIYF
>TRBJ2-1|NA|once|TRBV6-5
TGTGCCGGACTAAGTGACGGAACCGATGAGCAGTTCTTC
CAGLSDGTDEQFF
>TRBJ2-7|TRBD1|few|TRBV29-1
TGCAGCGTTGAAAGGACAGGGTACGAGCAGTACTTC
CSVERTGYEQYF
>TRBJ1-1|NA|few|TRBV9
TGTGCCAGCGGAGGTACGGAGAACACTGAAGCTTTCTTT
CASGGTENTEAFF
>TRBJ2-7|TRBD1|NA|TRBV29-1
TGCAGCGTTGAATTTCACGAACAGGGGAATGCCTACGAGCAGTACTTC
CSVEFHEQGNAYEQYF
>TRBJ2-5|TRBD2|once|TRBV3-1/TRBV3-2
TGTGCCAGCAGCGAAAGTCATAGCGGGGGCCAAGAGACCCAGTACTTC
CASSESHSGGQETQYF
>TRBJ1-3|TRBD1|NA|TRBV30
TGTGCCTACGACAGGGAGAGCTCTGGAAACACCATATATTTT
CAYDRESSGNTIYF